The entry below gives a single T cell receptor (beta chain) sequence along with its context. Its target is unknown. Assay used: immunoSEQ multiplex PCR; TCRdb lists only in-frame clones, some missing. This sample yields around 120,000 clones, of which about 88% are seen a single time; roughly 2.4% belongs to the top ten. CDR1 and CDR2 (germline): GTSNPN, SVGIG (reference sequence). This CDR3 contains 13 residues. V gave up 5 bases and J gave up 7 bases; unmatched junction bases: 3. This entry comes from a study of T cell responses to AZD1222 COVID-19 vaccine. Whole-study findings and limits: Unmutated regions of variants are reportedly targeted by nearly half of spike-specific TCRs.

The chain has TRBV30 and TRBJ1-6, with 9 bases aligning to TRBD1. Sequencing used peripheral blood, obtained on day 0 of AZD1222 vaccination. The source of this sequence is an adult in good health. The CDR3 bases are TGTGCCTGGCAGGGACAGGGAAATTCACCCCTCCACTTT. As protein: CAWQGQGNSPLHF.